This T cell receptor beta chain was recovered during a study of blood T cell repertoires in COVID-19. The wider study: The United States, Italy and Spain were the sources of the acute and convalescent COVID-19 samples. PBMCs, B-cell-depleted T cells, or T cells provided the cDNA or gDNA that made up the material.

The length of the CDR3 is 15 residues. Trimming removed 4 bases from V and 6 bases from J, with 18 bases in between. Germline assignment: CDR1 KGHDR and CDR2 SFDVKD. Original analysis: By means of reference gene primer amplification, nucleated cell counts were estimated. Measured with immunoSEQ multiplex PCR; TCRdb has only the in-frame clones, and not every one. V and J calls and clone size are copied from that table; D and trimming were computed from the DNA. The sample comprises some 200,000 clones, about 85% of which are singletons, and 7.5% to 10% rests with the top ten. The sample consisted of peripheral blood. The clonotype originates from a woman of 80 years or more with acute or convalescent COVID-19. This sequence joins TRBV24-1 and TRBJ2-7, with D possibly TRBD1 on 7 matching bases. The CDR3 loop reads CATSDRGQGGREQYF. DNA of the CDR3: TGTGCCACCAGTGACCGAGGGCAGGGGGGTCGCGAGCAGTACTTC.